The rows below give T cell receptor beta chains drawn from one sample of a study of shared clonotypes between healthy human individuals. TCRdb's copy holds only in-frame clones and misses some; the assay was immunoSEQ multiplex PCR. The sample has around 2.3 million clones; around 95% are singletons. The specimen sequenced was naive CD4+ T cells sorted from blood. The receptors come from a man aged 18 to 29 in good health. The CDR3 runs from the conserved cysteine through the conserved F or W. The D gene is left open where the match is weak. Size tells how often a clone was seen (once, few, many) or the class of an expanded clone, and some rows leave it out.

NA,TRBJ2-2,TRBV7-8,NA,CASSLNSFVGNTGELFF,TGTGCCAGCAGCTTAAACAGTTTTGTTGGGAACACCGGGGAGCTGTTTTTT
TRBD1,TRBJ2-7,TRBV5-4,NA,CASSSGTDGEQYF,TGTGCCAGCAGCTCTGGGACAGACGGCGAGCAGTACTTC
NA,TRBJ2-5,TRBV5-6,NA,CASSWRTVYQETQYF,TGTGCCAGCAGCTGGCGGACTGTGTACCAAGAGACCCAGTACTTC
TRBD1,TRBJ2-7,TRBV14,NA,CASSQTGGLTYEQYF,TGTGCCAGCAGCCAGACAGGGGGCTTGACCTACGAGCAGTACTTC
NA,TRBJ1-5,TRBV6-1,NA,CASSEVDGNQPQHF,TGTGCCAGCAGTGAGGTGGACGGGAATCAGCCCCAGCATTTT
NA,TRBJ2-2,TRBV6-5,NA,CASSYEDPKVGELFF,TGTGCCAGCAGTTACGAAGACCCAAAAGTCGGGGAGCTGTTTTTT
TRBD2,TRBJ2-5,TRBV4-3,NA,CASSPGITSGSQTQYF,TGCGCCAGCAGCCCTGGAATAACTAGCGGGAGCCAGACCCAGTACTTC
NA,TRBJ1-5,TRBV9,NA,CASSHGGSSNQPQHF,TGTGCCAGCAGCCACGGCGGGTCTAGCAATCAGCCCCAGCATTTT
NA,TRBJ2-5,TRBV5-1,NA,CASSLAYTGTQETQYF,TGCGCCAGCAGCTTGGCCTATACGGGGACACAAGAGACCCAGTACTTC
NA,TRBJ1-4,TRBV27,NA,CASSARAFNEKLFF,TGTGCCAGCAGTGCCCGGGCCTTTAATGAAAAACTGTTTTTT
NA,TRBJ2-7,TRBV19,NA,CASSLPGGSYEQYF,TGTGCCAGTAGTCTTCCCGGGGGATCCTACGAGCAGTACTTC
NA,TRBJ2-7,TRBV19,NA,CASSTGLSYEQYF,TGTGCCAGTAGTACCGGGTTATCCTACGAGCAGTACTTC
TRBD1,TRBJ1-6,TRBV14,NA,CASSPGTGGSSPLHF,TGTGCCAGCAGCCCCGGGACAGGGGGTAGTTCACCCCTCCACTTT
TRBD2,TRBJ2-7,TRBV4-3,NA,CASSPGLAKSYEQYF,TGCGCCAGCAGCCCGGGACTAGCGAAGTCCTACGAGCAGTACTTC
NA,TRBJ1-1,TRBV2,NA,CASSVEGSNTEAFF,TGTGCCAGCAGTGTGGAGGGGTCGAACACTGAAGCTTTCTTT
NA,TRBJ2-6,TRBV6-1,NA,CASIPSGANVLTF,TGTGCCAGCATACCCTCTGGGGCCAACGTCCTGACTTTC
NA,TRBJ2-7,TRBV11-2,NA,CASSFLEVAGTYEQYF,TGTGCCAGCAGCTTCCTAGAGGTGGCAGGAACCTACGAGCAGTACTTC
NA,TRBJ2-7,TRBV6-1,NA,CASSELGGISEQYF,TGTGCCAGCAGTGAACTCGGCGGGATCTCCGAGCAGTACTTC
TRBD1,TRBJ1-5,TRBV6-5,once,CASGPTGFSNQPQHF,TGTGCCAGCGGACCGACAGGGTTCAGCAATCAGCCCCAGCATTTT
TRBD2,TRBJ2-2,TRBV5-6,once,CASSFGAGANTGELFF,TGTGCCAGCAGCTTTGGAGCGGGGGCGAACACCGGGGAGCTGTTTTTT
TRBD2,TRBJ2-3,TRBV11-2,once,CASSPGAAGGNTDTQYF,TGTGCCAGCAGCCCCGGAGCGGCGGGGGGGAACACAGATACGCAGTATTTT
NA,TRBJ1-2,TRBV6-5,NA,CASSYSQGRYGYTF,TGTGCCAGCAGTTACTCCCAGGGAAGGTATGGCTACACCTTC
NA,TRBJ2-7,TRBV6-5,NA,CASSPSGHPYEQYF,TGTGCCAGCAGTCCCAGCGGTCACCCCTACGAGCAGTACTTC
NA,TRBJ2-7,TRBV5-6,NA,CASSWTVSSYEQYF,TGTGCCAGCAGCTGGACAGTGAGCTCCTACGAGCAGTACTTC
NA,TRBJ2-3,TRBV7-8,NA,CASSLADVDTQYF,TGTGCCAGCAGCTTAGCGGACGTAGATACGCAGTATTTT
NA,TRBJ2-4,TRBV19,NA,CASSHRVTKNIQYF,TGTGCCAGTAGCCACAGGGTAACCAAAAACATTCAGTACTTC
NA,TRBJ2-7,TRBV7-6,NA,CASSHGHSEQYF,TGTGCCAGCAGCCACGGACACTCCGAGCAGTACTTC
NA,TRBJ2-4,TRBV7-2,once,CASSSLEGALAKNIQYF,TGTGCCAGCAGCTCCCTGGAAGGGGCCCTAGCCAAAAACATTCAGTACTTC
NA,TRBJ2-1,TRBV6-5,NA,CASSQSLNEQFF,TGTGCCAGCAGTCAATCCCTTAATGAGCAGTTCTTC
TRBD1,TRBJ1-5,TRBV29-1,NA,CSARDRGINQPQHF,TGCAGCGCTCGGGACAGGGGGATCAATCAGCCCCAGCATTTT
TRBD2,TRBJ2-7,TRBV18,NA,CASSPLTSGTFYEQYF,TGTGCCAGCTCACCCCTGACTAGCGGGACTTTCTACGAGCAGTACTTC
NA,TRBJ2-7,TRBV6-6,once,CASRGGTSSYEQYF,TGTGCCAGTAGAGGGGGGACGAGCTCCTACGAGCAGTACTTC
TRBD1,TRBJ2-7,TRBV5-4,NA,CASSFTGTGVYEQYF,TGTGCCAGCAGCTTCACCGGGACAGGGGTCTACGAGCAGTACTTC
NA,TRBJ1-5,TRBV19,NA,CASTSTGLGGQHQPQHF,TGTGCCAGTACCAGCACGGGACTCGGGGGGCAACATCAGCCCCAGCATTTT
NA,TRBJ1-3,TRBV18,NA,CASSNTILGPVSGNTIYF,TGTGCCAGCTCTAACACTATTCTGGGGCCCGTCTCTGGAAACACCATATATTTT
TRBD2,TRBJ2-7,TRBV9,NA,CASSPRLAGLTYEQYF,TGTGCCAGCAGCCCTCGACTAGCGGGATTAACCTACGAGCAGTACTTC
NA,TRBJ2-5,TRBV4-1,NA,CASSHIGLGETQYF,TGCGCCAGCAGCCATATTGGGTTAGGAGAGACCCAGTACTTC
NA,TRBJ1-2,TRBV5-4,few,CASSLPEAAYGYTF,TGTGCCAGCAGCTTGCCTGAGGCGGCCTATGGCTACACCTTC